The sequence of this T cell receptor beta chain was determined in a study of T cell changes during pregnancy in multiple sclerosis. Germline trimming cut 1 base from V and 0 bases from J; bases unmatched to any gene: 2. The CDR3 is 15 residues long. Per the germline V gene, CDR1 is SEHNR and CDR2 is FQNEAQ (reference sequence). Method: immunoSEQ multiplex PCR; TCRdb's copy keeps in-frame clones and lacks some. The sample lists about 68,000 clones; about nine tenths were seen once. Sequenced here: peripheral blood, sampled in the third trimester of pregnancy. The chain joins TRBV7-9 to TRBJ2-5; 7 nucleotides line up with TRBD1. The clonotype originates from a female donor with multiple sclerosis, enrolled in a pregnancy study. The CDR3 loop reads CASSLETGYQETQYF. The CDR3 DNA reads TGTGCCAGCAGCTTAGAGACAGGGTACCAAGAGACCCAGTACTTC. The whole variable domain, remainder taken from reference TRBV7-9 and TRBJ2-5, is DTGVSQNPRHKITKRGQNVTFRCDPISEHNRLYWYRQTLGQGPEFLTYFQNEAQLEKSRLLSDRFSAERPKGSFSTLEIQRTEQGDSAMYLCASSLETGYQETQYFGPGTRLLVL.